These T cell receptor beta chains were read from a single sample in a study of blood T cells in healthy people across ages. A single record per CDR3 protein comes from TCRdb applying MiXCR to the 5' RACE reads. The table has around 1,000,000 distinct CDR3 sequences, less than 45% seen once. The material sequenced was blood. The source is a man aged 18 to 29 in good health. Both conserved end residues are part of each CDR3. D genes are given only for firm matches. Clone size is stated in some rows and not others, as once, few, many or a class when expanded.

CASGISLETSDEQYF | TGTGCCAGCGGGATATCGCTAGAGACTTCCGACGAGCAGTACTTC | TRBV6-2/TRBV6-3 | few | TRBJ2-7 | -
CSARDRARGEETQYF | TGCAGTGCTAGAGATCGGGCCCGGGGTGAAGAGACCCAGTACTTC | TRBV20-1 | - | TRBJ2-5 | -
CSDLVNRGSHYGYTF | TGCAGCGACCTTGTGAACAGGGGGAGTCACTATGGCTACACCTTC | TRBV29-1 | - | TRBJ1-2 | TRBD1
CSAREEGGSNQPQHF | TGCAGTGCTAGAGAAGAAGGGGGAAGCAATCAGCCCCAGCATTTT | TRBV20-1 | - | TRBJ1-5 | -
CASSHRGGLAYNEQFF | TGTGCCAGCAGCCATCGGGGGGGACTCGCCTACAATGAGCAGTTCTTC | TRBV28 | - | TRBJ2-1 | TRBD2
CASSLLPGHRNTEAFF | TGTGCCAGCAGCTTACTCCCGGGACACAGGAACACTGAAGCTTTCTTT | TRBV7-9 | - | TRBJ1-1 | -
CASSEAVRLGNQPQHF | TGTGCCAGCAGTGAAGCCGTCAGGTTGGGTAATCAGCCCCAGCATTTT | TRBV2 | - | TRBJ1-5 | -
CSAPQEPVGYGYTF | TGCAGTGCCCCGCAGGAACCTGTAGGGTATGGCTACACCTTC | TRBV20-1 | - | TRBJ1-2 | -
CATSREGVRGGTEAFF | TGTGCCACCAGCAGAGAGGGAGTGAGGGGAGGCACTGAAGCTTTCTTT | TRBV15 | - | TRBJ1-1 | -
CASSFGGSGANEQFF | TGTGCCAGCAGTTTCGGCGGTAGCGGGGCCAATGAGCAGTTCTTC | TRBV27 | few | TRBJ2-1 | TRBD2
CSVGEGPPRGYTF | TGCAGCGTTGGAGAAGGCCCACCAAGGGGCTACACCTTC | TRBV29-1 | - | TRBJ1-2 | -
CASRASTDTQYF | TGTGCCAGCAGGGCTAGCACAGATACGCAGTATTTT | TRBV7-2 | many | TRBJ2-3 | -
CASSLSVSNTEAFF | TGCGCCAGCAGCTTGAGTGTCTCAAACACTGAAGCTTTCTTT | TRBV5-1 | - | TRBJ1-1 | -
CASSFRPNSYEQYF | TGCGCCAGCAGCTTTAGACCGAACTCCTACGAGCAGTACTTC | TRBV5-1 | many | TRBJ2-7 | -
CASSVFTGARDTQYF | TGTGCCAGCAGCGTCTTTACGGGGGCAAGAGATACGCAGTATTTT | TRBV9 | few | TRBJ2-3 | -
CASSLDRGRETEAFF | TGCGCCAGCAGCTTGGACAGGGGGCGCGAAACTGAAGCTTTCTTT | TRBV5-1 | - | TRBJ1-1 | TRBD1
CASSLWGGEAFF | TGTGCCAGCAGCTTGTGGGGGGGTGAAGCTTTCTTT | TRBV5-5 | few | TRBJ1-1 | -
CSARDSTGGGTDTQYF | TGCAGTGCTAGAGATTCCACAGGGGGCGGCACAGATACGCAGTATTTT | TRBV20-1 | - | TRBJ2-3 | TRBD1
CASGTPGRPDTQYF | TGTGCCAGCGGCACTCCGGGCCGCCCGGATACGCAGTATTTT | TRBV27 | - | TRBJ2-3 | -
CASSLEGHTEAFF | TGTGCCAGCAGCTTGGAGGGGCATACTGAAGCTTTCTTT | TRBV11-2 | many | TRBJ1-1 | -
CASSLSQGIHGHTF | TGTGCCAGCAGCTTAAGCCAGGGGATCCATGGCCACACCTTC | TRBV7-9 | - | TRBJ1-2 | -
CASSQGPLRTDTQYF | TGCGCCAGCAGCCAAGGACCACTCCGCACAGATACGCAGTATTTT | TRBV4-3 | - | TRBJ2-3 | -
CASSLLAGDRYNEQFF | TGTGCCAGCAGCTTATTGGCGGGCGACCGCTACAATGAGCAGTTCTTC | TRBV11-2 | - | TRBJ2-1 | -
CSVGPPNRAASDTQYF | TGCAGCGTTGGCCCCCCGAATAGAGCCGCTTCAGATACGCAGTATTTT | TRBV29-1 | many | TRBJ2-3 | -
CASSLDREEDGYTF | TGTGCCAGCAGTTTAGACAGGGAGGAAGATGGCTACACCTTC | TRBV27 | many | TRBJ1-2 | TRBD1